This record covers a single T cell receptor beta chain. Profiling relied on immunoSEQ multiplex PCR, and the TCRdb table lists in-frame clones only, not all of them. Among about 55,000 clones listed, roughly 94% were seen once. The data are from a study of T cell changes during pregnancy in multiple sclerosis. Germline CDR1 is PRHDT and CDR2 is FYEKMQ (reference sequence). This CDR3 comprises 18 residues. J was trimmed by 2 bases and V by 5 bases; bases with no gene match: 8. The sequencing used CD8+ T cells from peripheral blood mononuclear cells, collected after pregnancy. This TCR was sampled from a female donor with multiple sclerosis, enrolled in a pregnancy study. The J gene is TRBJ2-5, the V gene TRBV13, with 16 bases fitting TRBD2. Here the CDR3 reads CASSPGLAGGPEQETQYF. In DNA, the CDR3 is TGTGCCAGCAGCCCGGGACTAGCGGGAGGGCCGGAACAAGAGACCCAGTACTTC.